This TCR beta chain is from a study of T cells in localized non-small cell lung cancer. CDR1 is MGHRA and CDR2 is YSYEKL in the germline V gene. This CDR3 spans 14 amino acids. V lost 4 bases and J lost 8; bases outside the gene matches: 4. The method was immunoSEQ multiplex PCR; TCRdb's version includes in-frame clones alone and lacks a portion of them. Of around 15,000 clones in the sample, 90% were seen once. This receptor was identified in a woman between 35 and 70 years old with stage III lung adenocarcinoma. The chain combines TRBV4-1 with TRBJ2-1; 11 nucleotides agree with TRBD2. The sample was peripheral blood mononuclear cells, taken before any cancer treatment. The CDR3 here is CASSRLLAGDEQFF. The DNA of the CDR3 is TGCGCCAGCAGCCGGTTACTAGCGGGAGATGAGCAGTTCTTC.